One T cell receptor beta chain is described in this entry. The antigen is unknown. These data originate in a study of T cell responses to AZD1222 COVID-19 vaccine. The germline V gene encodes CDR1 SNHLY and CDR2 FYNNEI. V was pared by 7 bases and J by 3 bases, with 12 bases between. The CDR3 totals 13 residues. Profiling relied on immunoSEQ multiplex PCR, and the TCRdb table lists in-frame clones only, not all of them. The top ten clones hold approximately 5.4% of a sample with over 130,000 clones, about 93% of them seen once. Study-level results: Females made up more of the donors, who were largely white British, and clonal diversity may have come out too low.

This chain links TRBV2 with TRBJ1-1, with a weak D call TRBD1 (5 bases). This sequence originates from an adult in good health. Specimen: peripheral blood, collected on day 0 of AZD1222 vaccination. CDR3 coding DNA: TGTGCCAGCACGGGCCCGGGGGACACTGAAGCTTTCTTT. Its protein product is CASTGPGDTEAFF.